This is a list of T cell receptor beta chains from one sample in a study of T-cell reconstitution after alpha-beta-depleted transplantation in children. TCRdb re-called the PCR reads through MiXCR, storing one row per CDR3 protein. The sample lists about a million distinct CDR3 sequences; roughly 29% were seen once. Sequences were derived from PBMCs, mostly from graft donor cells, sampled 360 days after TCRalphabeta/CD19-depleted stem cell transplant. The origin of the receptors is a boy younger than two who had a stem cell transplant for SCID, so the T cells may come from the graft donor. CDR3s include the opening cysteine and the closing phenylalanine or tryptophan. A D gene is named only where the DNA matches it firmly. Clone size is given for some rows only: seen once, a few or many times, or a class if the clone is expanded.

d_call cdr3_length j_call clone_size v_call cdr3_aa cdr3_nt
. 16 TRBJ2-3 few TRBV12-3/TRBV12-4 CASSFDSNRGADTQYF TGTGCCAGCAGTTTCGATAGTAATCGGGGCGCGGATACGCAGTATTTT
. 14 TRBJ2-3 . TRBV2 CACRLVEGVDTQYF TGTGCCTGCCGACTAGTGGAGGGGGTAGATACGCAGTATTTT
. 12 TRBJ2-1 few TRBV7-2 CASSFPAGEQFF TGTGCCAGCAGCTTCCCCGCGGGGGAGCAGTTCTTC
. 15 TRBJ2-2 . TRBV12-3/TRBV12-4 CASSPQGIVVGELFF TGTGCCAGCAGTCCGCAGGGTATAGTCGTCGGGGAGCTGTTTTTT
. 14 TRBJ2-7 once TRBV5-1 CASAYEFVSYEQYF TGCGCCAGCGCCTACGAATTCGTCTCCTACGAGCAGTACTTC
. 15 TRBJ2-7 few TRBV10-3 CAISESRGLSYEQYF TGTGCCATCAGTGAGTCGAGGGGACTGAGCTACGAGCAGTACTTC
. 13 TRBJ2-3 many TRBV20-1 CSARATGPDTQYF TGCAGTGCTAGAGCCACAGGGCCAGATACGCAGTATTTT
. 15 TRBJ2-7 few TRBV20-1 CSASDLGTPLYEQYF TGCAGTGCTAGTGATTTAGGGACACCGCTCTACGAGCAGTACTTC
. 17 TRBJ2-3 few TRBV4-2 CASSQDSSNLGTDTQYF TGTGCCAGCAGCCAGGATAGCTCAAACCTTGGCACAGATACGCAGTATTTT
TRBD2 14 TRBJ2-3 few TRBV10-3 CAISESGGTDTQYF TGTGCCATCAGTGAAAGCGGGGGCACAGATACGCAGTATTTT
. 13 TRBJ1-5 . TRBV7-7 CASSLDQNQPQHF TGTGCCAGCAGCTTAGACCAGAATCAGCCCCAGCATTTT
TRBD1 15 TRBJ2-1 many TRBV9 CASSVEGQGSHEQFF TGTGCCAGCAGCGTAGAGGGACAGGGGAGCCATGAGCAGTTCTTC
. 18 TRBJ2-7 few TRBV9 CASSVGPDRGSQSYEQYF TGTGCCAGCAGCGTAGGCCCAGACAGAGGCTCGCAATCCTACGAGCAGTACTTC
TRBD1 16 TRBJ2-7 . TRBV15 CATSSLPGQAPYEQYF TGTGCCACCAGCAGTTTGCCGGGACAGGCCCCCTACGAGCAGTACTTC
. 15 TRBJ1-1 few TRBV2 CASSSRLDRNTEAFF TGTGCCAGCAGTTCAAGGCTCGACCGGAACACTGAAGCTTTCTTT
TRBD1 16 TRBJ1-1 . TRBV5-1 CASSLDGRGRVTEAFF TGCGCCAGCAGCTTGGATGGCAGGGGGCGGGTCACTGAAGCTTTCTTT
. 13 TRBJ1-1 . TRBV2 CASSGQRGTEAFF TGTGCCAGCAGTGGTCAACGAGGGACTGAAGCTTTCTTT
TRBD1 14 TRBJ1-5 few TRBV6-2/TRBV6-3 CASSSPTGIKPQHF TGTGCCAGCAGTTCCCCGACAGGGATAAAGCCCCAGCATTTT
. 19 TRBJ2-2 few TRBV6-5 CASSYSIGTQGIYTGELFF TGTGCCAGCAGTTACTCGATCGGAACACAGGGAATTTACACCGGGGAGCTGTTTTTT
. 13 TRBJ2-7 few TRBV20-1 CSARRDSWYEQYF TGCAGTGCTAGGCGTGACAGTTGGTACGAGCAGTACTTC
. 15 TRBJ2-7 . TRBV3-1 CASSRSGVGSYEQYF TGTGCCAGCAGTCGTTCCGGGGTAGGCTCCTACGAGCAGTACTTC
TRBD2 16 TRBJ2-6 few TRBV13 CASSSGGALWANVLTF TGTGCCAGCAGCTCCGGGGGGGCCCTCTGGGCCAACGTCCTGACTTTC
. 15 TRBJ1-2 few TRBV25-1 CASSGWTDHNYGYTF TGTGCCAGCAGTGGGTGGACAGACCATAACTATGGCTACACCTTC
TRBD2 17 TRBJ2-5 . TRBV7-2 CASSPHGLAGGMETQYF TGTGCCAGCAGCCCCCACGGACTAGCGGGGGGGATGGAGACCCAGTACTTC
. 15 TRBJ1-2 few TRBV6-1 CASSTPGEANYGYTF TGTGCCAGCAGTACCCCAGGGGAAGCAAACTATGGCTACACCTTC
TRBD1 15 TRBJ1-4 . TRBV4-3 CASSQTGTEGEKLFF TGCGCCAGCAGCCAAACCGGGACAGAGGGAGAAAAACTGTTTTTT
. 12 TRBJ2-2 few TRBV9 CASSVYTGELFF TGTGCCAGCAGCGTTTACACCGGGGAGCTGTTTTTT
. 14 TRBJ2-7 . TRBV5-1 CASSLDPQNYEQYF TGCGCCAGCAGCTTAGACCCCCAAAACTACGAGCAGTACTTC
TRBD2 18 TRBJ2-5 . TRBV4-1 CASSQKRLAGSFQETQYF TGCGCCAGCAGCCAAAAACGGCTAGCGGGGAGCTTCCAAGAGACCCAGTACTTC
. 14 TRBJ2-7 . TRBV20-1 CSASEGLSSYEQYF TGCAGTGCTAGCGAAGGCCTGAGCTCCTACGAGCAGTACTTC
. 20 TRBJ2-7 . TRBV28 CASSFIMGFDPPLISYEQYF TGTGCCAGCAGTTTCATCATGGGCTTCGATCCCCCTTTGATCTCCTACGAGCAGTACTTC
TRBD2 15 TRBJ2-7 . TRBV20-1 CSARDPASGTFEQYF TGCAGTGCTAGAGACCCGGCTAGCGGAACGTTCGAGCAGTACTTC
. 13 TRBJ2-5 few TRBV20-1 CSARVAFKETQYF TGCAGTGCTAGAGTTGCCTTTAAAGAGACCCAGTACTTC
TRBD2 16 TRBJ2-1 many TRBV20-1 CSASGPLAGAYNEQFF TGCAGTGCTAGTGGACCTCTAGCGGGGGCCTACAATGAGCAGTTCTTC
. 17 TRBJ2-2 few TRBV6-5 CASSYSTRAWNTGELFF TGTGCCAGCAGTTACTCGACTCGTGCGTGGAACACCGGGGAGCTGTTTTTT
. 13 TRBJ1-2 . TRBV27 CASSLSGVNGYTF TGTGCCAGCAGTTTATCGGGGGTGAATGGCTACACCTTC
TRBD1 15 TRBJ2-7 . TRBV5-1 CASSIGTGSYYEQYF TGCGCCAGCAGCATTGGGACAGGTAGTTATTACGAGCAGTACTTC
. 16 TRBJ2-3 few TRBV9 CASSPRGGVSTDTQYF TGTGCCAGCAGCCCTAGGGGGGGGGTTTCCACAGATACGCAGTATTTT
. 15 TRBJ1-1 many TRBV7-9 CASSLGWGEYTEAFF TGTGCCAGCAGCTTAGGATGGGGAGAGTACACTGAAGCTTTCTTT
. 18 TRBJ2-7 . TRBV4-2 CASSQDLGAASFSYEQYF TGTGCCAGCAGCCAAGATCTAGGAGCGGCTTCCTTCTCCTACGAGCAGTACTTC
. 11 TRBJ2-7 few TRBV12-3/TRBV12-4 CASSYYHEQYF TGTGCCAGCAGTTACTACCACGAGCAGTACTTC
. 14 TRBJ2-1 many TRBV27 CASSLRGLYNEQFF TGTGCCAGCAGTTTGCGGGGGCTCTACAATGAGCAGTTCTTC
. 13 TRBJ2-5 . TRBV20-1 CSASLRGWETQYF TGCAGTGCTAGTCTCCGGGGGTGGGAGACCCAGTACTTC
. 15 TRBJ2-3 few TRBV12-3/TRBV12-4 CASTILGSSTDTQYF TGTGCCAGTACCATCCTAGGATCTAGCACAGATACGCAGTATTTT
TRBD1 14 TRBJ2-7 . TRBV4-1 CASSQRQGTGEQYF TGCGCCAGCAGCCAGAGACAGGGGACGGGCGAGCAGTACTTC
. 15 TRBJ1-4 few TRBV6-5 CASSRDPSTNEKLFF TGTGCCAGCAGCAGGGACCCTTCAACTAATGAAAAACTGTTTTTT
TRBD1 15 TRBJ2-7 . TRBV5-1 CASSDRDRAFYEQYF TGCGCCAGCAGCGACCGGGACAGGGCCTTCTACGAGCAGTACTTC
TRBD1 15 TRBJ1-2 . TRBV6-2/TRBV6-3 CASSYPRTGNYGYTF TGTGCCAGCAGTTACCCGAGGACAGGCAACTATGGCTACACCTTC
. 15 TRBJ2-1 . TRBV29-1 CSVGGGFGIPNEQFF TGCAGCGTTGGAGGAGGGTTTGGCATTCCTAATGAGCAGTTCTTC
. 12 TRBJ1-2 . TRBV2 CAGRGRGYGYTF TGTGCTGGGCGGGGCCGCGGCTATGGCTACACCTTC
. 16 TRBJ2-1 . TRBV9 CASSVVEGRAYNEQFF TGTGCCAGCAGCGTAGTTGAGGGTAGGGCCTACAATGAGCAGTTCTTC
. 12 TRBJ2-5 many TRBV10-3 CAISDFGETQYF TGTGCCATCAGTGATTTCGGAGAGACCCAGTACTTC
TRBD2 16 TRBJ2-1 few TRBV5-1 CASSPALAGGRNEQFF TGCGCCAGCAGCCCTGCGCTAGCGGGGGGGCGGAATGAGCAGTTCTTC
TRBD2 18 TRBJ2-3 . TRBV11-2 CASSRTSGGAFSPDTQYF TGTGCCAGCAGCCGAACTAGCGGGGGGGCCTTTAGTCCAGATACGCAGTATTTT
. 13 TRBJ1-5 few TRBV7-6 CASSQQFNQPQHF TGTGCCAGCAGCCAACAGTTCAATCAGCCCCAGCATTTT